This paragraph reports one TCR beta chain. This clonotype has ten or more counts. This clone's antigen is unknown. The record has no base qualities; no much larger clone is one base away. The entry originates in a study of T cell repertoires in cytomegalovirus infection (dated by TCRdb to the late 2010s). Regarding the research as a whole: Donor HLA type was relevant to the analysis, as public TCR beta signatures indicated carriage of CMV infection together with the matching HLA type.

The sequencer was an Illumina HiSeq 1500. The public sequencing data were trimmed at Q25 with fastp and processed into clonotypes with MiXCR by TCRdb, which kept only in-frame beta chains. Every entry covers one CDR3 protein and lists the most common genes and DNA from its rows. For this sample there are around 530,000 distinct CDR3 sequences; approximately 15% appear just once. In total, the top ten clones hold approximately 24% of the sample. CDR1 and CDR2 (MNHEY, SMNVEV) derive from the germline V gene (reference sequence). Reading from cysteine to phenylalanine, the CDR3 counts 14 amino acids. Left in the record is the CDR3 DNA by itself, 42 bases read in frame from the first base. The V end gives up 6 bases and the J end 3 bases, leaving 4 bases in the junction not matched to a gene. Study-wide conclusions, independent of this receptor: In both this cohort and an independent cohort of 350 or so donors, the cumulative frequency of public TCR beta family members distinguished carriers of CMV infection plus the relevant HLA type. The ex vivo response was dominated by HLA-C-restricted CMV-specific TCR beta clonotypes, and the single most frequent clonotype in two of eight donors was supplied by these HLA-C-restricted clonotypes.

This receptor was identified in a human donor in good health (CMV status not recorded). Some clones in this sample may be carry-over from other donors' samples. Here the chain combines TRBV27 and TRBJ2-7; the junction holds 11 bases that match TRBD2. Sequenced: CD8+ T cells from PBMCs. CDR3 protein: CASSTTSGGYEQYF. The DNA sequence reads TGTGCCAGCAGCACAACTAGCGGGGGCTACGAGCAGTACTTC.